This passage covers 14 T cell receptor beta chains from one sample sequenced in a study of blood T cell repertoires in COVID-19. Sequencing was performed with immunoSEQ multiplex PCR; in TCRdb, only in-frame clones are kept and a portion is missing. The sample contains about 140,000 clones, roughly 84% of which appear only once. The specimen sequenced was peripheral blood. The receptor set was obtained from a woman aged 55 to 70 with acute or convalescent COVID-19.

The V gene is TRBV28, the J gene TRBJ2-7, with 12 positions matching TRBD2. J was trimmed by 3 bases and V by 3 bases; bases with no gene match: 0. The germline gives CDR1 MDHEN, CDR2 SYDVKM. The CDR3 is 14 residues long. The CDR3 reads CASSLTSGGYEQYF. CDR3 bases: TGTGCCAGCAGTTTGACTAGCGGGGGCTACGAGCAGTACTTC.

V usage is TRBV5-1 and J usage is TRBJ2-2; TRBD1 aligns across 7 bases. The CDR3 contains 15 residues. J was trimmed by 5 bases and V by 8 bases; bases with no gene match: 12. Germline loops: CDR1 SGHRS, CDR2 YFSETQ. CDR3 DNA: TGCGCCAGTCAGGGGGTCTGGAGCTGGACCGGGGAGCTGTTTTTT. It specifies CASQGVWSWTGELFF.

The chain recombines TRBV12-5 with TRBJ2-1, with D unclear. CDR1 is LGHNT, CDR2 FRNRAP, per germline. The CDR3 sequence is 17 residues long. Trimming took 2 bases from V and 1 from J, leaving 15 bases between them. DNA of the CDR3: TGTGCTAGTGGTTTGTCCCCCAATAGCCAATCCTACAATGAGCAGTTCTTC. Translating it yields CASGLSPNSQSYNEQFF.

This clone was observed a single time. The chain recombines TRBV6-2 or TRBV6-3 with TRBJ2-3, with 9 bases fitting TRBD2. The CDR3 is made up of 14 amino acids. The V gene end was trimmed by 5 bases and the J gene end by 5 bases; junction bases not matched to a gene: 5. Germline V gene lookup returns CDR1 MNHEY and CDR2 SVGEGT. The CDR3 spells CASSGRGGGDTQYF. The CDR3 nucleotides read TGTGCCAGCAGTGGGCGGGGGGGCGGAGATACGCAGTATTTT.

The V call is TRBV4-1, the J call TRBJ2-5; TRBD1 agrees at 9 bases. The CDR3 contains 15 residues. Looked up from germline, CDR1 is MGHRA and CDR2 is YSYEKL. V was clipped by 1 base and J by 1 base; unmatched bases: 1. CDR3 protein: CASSQGDRVQETQYF. The CDR3 DNA is TGCGCCAGCAGCCAAGGGGACAGGGTCCAAGAGACCCAGTACTTC.

The V gene is TRBV30, the J gene TRBJ1-2, with unresolved D. Trimming removed 2 bases from V and 4 bases from J, with 8 bases in between. CDR1 GTSNPN and CDR2 SVGIG come from the germline V gene (reference sequence). The CDR3 has 12 amino acids. The CDR3 DNA reads as TGTGCCTGGAGTATAGGCGGCTATGGCTACACCTTC. Translated: CAWSIGGYGYTF. The complete variable domain, with remaining parts taken from reference TRBV30 and TRBJ1-2, reads SQTIHQWPATLVQPVGSPLSLECTVEGTSNPNLYWYRQAAGRGLQLLFYSVGIGQISSEVPQNLSASRPQDRQFILSSKKLLLSDSGFYLCAWSIGGYGYTFGSGTRLTVV.

The chain employs TRBV2 and TRBJ2-7, with D possibly matching TRBD1 (6 bases). Deletions cut 6 bases from V and 5 bases from J, with 17 bases between. The CDR3 sequence is 14 residues long. CDR1 is SNHLY and CDR2 is FYNNEI in the germline V gene. The CDR3 DNA reads as TGTGCCAGCAGGGCGTCCAGGGGCTTGGACGAGCAGTACTTC. Translated, it gives CASRASRGLDEQYF.

The chain joins TRBV20-1 to TRBJ2-5; TRBD2 aligns across 7 bases. V trimming: 3 bases; J trimming: 5 bases; junction bases outside the gene matches: 0. In germline, CDR1 is DFQATT, CDR2 SNEGSKA (reference sequence). The CDR3 consists of 11 residues. This chain's CDR3 is CSARGGETQYF. For the CDR3, the DNA is TGCAGTGCTAGGGGGGGGGAGACCCAGTACTTC.

The J gene is TRBJ2-3, the V gene TRBV7-2; D call uncertain. The ends were cut back, 4 bases at V and 2 bases at J, with 7 bases in the middle. Germline V gene sequence: CDR1 SGHTA, CDR2 FQGNSA. The CDR3 has 13 residues. CDR3 region: CASSSYSTDTQYF. DNA for the CDR3: TGTGCCAGCAGCTCGTACTCCACAGATACGCAGTATTTT. The full variable domain, in which reference TRBV7-2 and TRBJ2-3 provide the parts outside the CDR3, is GAGVSQSPSNKVTEKGKDVELRCDPISGHTALYWYRQSLGQGLEFLIYFQGNSAPDKSGLPSDRFSAERTGGSVSTLTIQRTQQEDSAVYLCASSSYSTDTQYFGPGTRLTVL.

This chain connects TRBV14 to TRBJ2-1; a weak D match, TRBD2 (6 bases). The CDR3 covers 12 residues. Germline CDR1 reads SGHDN; CDR2 reads FVKESK. The V end was cut by 4 bases, the J end by 10 bases, with 11 bases between. The DNA for the CDR3 is TGTGCCAGCAGCCCCCTCGCGGGGGAGCAGTTCTTC. Residues: CASSPLAGEQFF.

This clone was counted a single time. The chain employs TRBV4-1 and TRBJ1-1; weak D call: TRBD1 (5 bases). Germline CDR1 MGHRA, CDR2 YSYEKL. Between the trimmed V and J ends, which lost 5 bases and 0 bases, there was a span of 10 bases. CDR3 length: 14 amino acids. CDR3 DNA sequence: TGCGCCAGCAGCTCACAGGTTATGAACACTGAAGCTTTCTTT. This gives the protein CASSSQVMNTEAFF.

The chain recombines TRBV19 with TRBJ1-4; unclear D gene. The CDR3 has 13 residues. V was clipped by 1 base and J by 8 bases, with 8 bases between them. CDR1 and CDR2 from the germline V gene are LNHDA and SQIVND (reference sequence). The CDR3 loop is CASSIGSAEKLFF. The CDR3 nucleotides read TGTGCCAGTAGTATAGGGTCTGCGGAAAAACTGTTTTTT.

The chain recombines TRBV28 with TRBJ1-2; maybe TRBD1 (5 bases). CDR1 is MDHEN, CDR2 SYDVKM, per germline. V shed 6 bases and J shed 5 bases, with 13 bases lying between them. This CDR3 has 13 residues. The CDR3 sequence: CASRGTGRYGYTF. In nucleotides, the CDR3 is TGTGCCAGCAGGGGAACAGGTAGATATGGCTACACCTTC.

This chain joins TRBV5-1 and TRBJ2-3; unclear D gene. The CDR3 length is 16 residues. V was clipped by 0 bases and J by 1 base, with 12 bases between them. Per germline, CDR1 SGHRS and CDR2 YFSETQ. CDR3 protein: CASSLGGLGGTDTQYF. The DNA for the CDR3 is TGCGCCAGCAGCTTGGGTGGCCTTGGAGGCACAGATACGCAGTATTTT.